The entry below gives a single TCR beta chain sequence along with its context. Original processing notes: Estimated nucleated cell counts came from reference gene primer amplification. The method was immunoSEQ multiplex PCR; TCRdb's version includes in-frame clones alone and lacks a portion of them. Clonal size and the V and J genes are those of that table, whereas D and trimming came from the DNA. The sample gives over 80,000 clones, 86% of which show up once; approximately 1.2% is in the top ten. The sample belongs to a study of blood T cell repertoires in COVID-19. At the level of the study: Researchers got acute and convalescent COVID-19 samples from the United States, Italy and Spain. T cells, B-cell-depleted T cells, or PBMCs supplied cDNA or gDNA.

The CDR3 totals 15 residues. The germline V and J ends were trimmed by 4 bases and 0 bases, with 14 bases remaining between them. Germline lookup yields CDR1 SGHRS and CDR2 YFSETQ. The gene calls are TRBV5-1 and TRBJ2-7; TRBD2 might be the D (5 bases). The TCR sequence derives from an elderly man with active or convalescent COVID-19. The sample consisted of peripheral blood. Written as DNA, the CDR3 is TGCGCCAGCAGCCCCAGCGCTAGCCTCTCCTACGAGCAGTACTTC. Its translation: CASSPSASLSYEQYF. The whole variable domain, filled in from reference TRBV5-1 and TRBJ2-7, reads KAGVTQTPRYLIKTRGQQVTLSCSPISGHRSVSWYQQTPGQGLQFLFEYFSETQRNKGNFPGRFSGRQFSNSRSEMNVSTLELGDSALYLCASSPSASLSYEQYFGPGTRLTVT.